This T cell receptor beta chain was retrieved from a study of PD-L1 blockade in urothelial cancer. Study at large: About 90% of the 29 patients were males with bladder-origin urothelial cancer. There were a median of around 140,000 T cells in blood samples.

This table comes from immunoSEQ multiplex PCR, and its TCRdb copy is limited to in-frame clones, with some not included. The sample records more than 35,000 clones, roughly four fifths being singletons. The study enrolled patients with locally advanced or metastatic urothelial carcinoma. After removal of 0 bases from V and 0 bases from J, the junction contained 4 bases not matched to a gene. The CDR3 has 17 amino acids. Germline V gene data show CDR1 as LGHNA and CDR2 as YNFKEQ. The sequenced sample was PBMCs, obtained around atezolizumab (anti-PD-L1) treatment. J is TRBJ2-3 and V is TRBV4-2, with 9 bases matching TRBD2. This TCR was recovered from a man aged 70-80 years with urothelial cancer. This chain's CDR3 is CASSQEGAGGSTDTQYF. As DNA, the CDR3 is TGTGCCAGCAGCCAAGAGGGGGCGGGAGGGAGCACAGATACGCAGTATTTT.